The 2 T cell receptor beta chains presented below share a single source sample, sequenced in a study of blood T cell repertoires in COVID-19. TCRdb's table, derived via immunoSEQ multiplex PCR, lists solely in-frame clones and lacks some. This sample has 55,000 or so clones; 80% to 85% occur once, and the top ten carry approximately 20%. Sequenced input: peripheral blood. All receptors derive from a man aged 25 to 45 with COVID-19, enrolled during active disease.

The chain recombines TRBV3-1 (or the pseudogene TRBV3-2) with TRBJ2-5; 7 bases align to TRBD1. The V and J ends lost 0 bases and 7 bases, in that order; junction bases with no gene match: 2. Germline CDR1 reads LGHDT; CDR2 reads YNNKEL (reference sequence). The CDR3 totals 13 residues. CDR3 protein: CASSQEGGGTQYF. The CDR3 nucleotides are TGTGCCAGCAGCCAAGAAGGGGGCGGGACCCAGTACTTC.

The V call is TRBV27, the J call TRBJ1-2; TRBD1 matches at 7 bases. The germline V gene encodes CDR1 MNHEY and CDR2 SMNVEV (reference sequence). The CDR3 runs to 15 residues. V dropped 6 bases and J dropped 2; count of bases not matched to a gene: 9. CDR3 protein: CASSPYGTANYGYTF. DNA of the CDR3: TGTGCCAGCAGCCCATATGGGACAGCAAACTATGGCTACACCTTC.